These T cell receptor beta chains were read from a single sample in a study of T cells in Graves' hyperthyroidism and ophthalmopathy. MiXCR, run by TCRdb on the multiplex PCR reads, gives a single entry per CDR3 protein. The data hold hundreds of thousands of distinct CDR3 sequences, with around 20% observed a single time. Sequences were obtained from blood. The source of these receptors is a man aged 40-49 years with Graves' ophthalmopathy. Both conserved end residues are part of each CDR3. A D gene is named only where the DNA matches it firmly. Rows give clone size only sometimes, using once, few, many, or a class for an expanded clone.

V gene: TRBV7-2; D gene: NA; J gene: TRBJ2-5; clone size: NA; CDR3 DNA: TGTGCCAGCAGCTTATACTGGCCCCTTATGGGAGAAGAGACCCAGTACTTC; CDR3 protein: CASSLYWPLMGEETQYF
V gene: TRBV27; D gene: NA; J gene: TRBJ2-3; clone size: NA; CDR3 DNA: TGTGCCAGCGGGCGCGTTACAGATACGCATTATTTT; CDR3 protein: CASGRVTDTHYF
V gene: TRBV20-1; D gene: NA; J gene: TRBJ2-3; clone size: few; CDR3 DNA: TGCAGTGCCAAGACAGAGAGCACAGATACGCAGTATTTT; CDR3 protein: CSAKTESTDTQYF
V gene: TRBV12-3/TRBV12-4; D gene: NA; J gene: TRBJ2-1; clone size: many; CDR3 DNA: TGTGCCAGCAGACCCCCCCGGGGGGCATACTACAATGAGCAGTTCTTC; CDR3 protein: CASRPPRGAYYNEQFF
V gene: TRBV6-1; D gene: NA; J gene: TRBJ2-2; clone size: few; CDR3 DNA: TGTGCCAGCTTTGACACGAACACCGGGGAGCTGTTTTTT; CDR3 protein: CASFDTNTGELFF
V gene: TRBV12-3/TRBV12-4; D gene: NA; J gene: TRBJ1-3; clone size: few; CDR3 DNA: TGTGCCAGCAGTTGGGGACGGAGGGCTCATGGAAACACCATATATTTT; CDR3 protein: CASSWGRRAHGNTIYF
V gene: TRBV12-3/TRBV12-4; D gene: NA; J gene: TRBJ2-1; clone size: many; CDR3 DNA: TGTGCCAGCAGTTTCTTAGGGCACAATGAGCAGTTCTTC; CDR3 protein: CASSFLGHNEQFF
V gene: TRBV4-1; D gene: TRBD1; J gene: TRBJ1-2; clone size: many; CDR3 DNA: TGCGCCAGCAGCCATACCGGACAGGGCCTCTATGGCTACACCTTC; CDR3 protein: CASSHTGQGLYGYTF
V gene: TRBV18; D gene: NA; J gene: TRBJ1-1; clone size: many; CDR3 DNA: TGTGCCAGCTCACCTAGACGGCAGAACACTGAAGCTTTCTTT; CDR3 protein: CASSPRRQNTEAFF
V gene: TRBV3-1; D gene: NA; J gene: TRBJ2-2; clone size: few; CDR3 DNA: TGTGCCAGCAGCCACTTAGCGCCTGGCTGGGAGCTGTTTTTT; CDR3 protein: CASSHLAPGWELFF
V gene: TRBV28; D gene: NA; J gene: TRBJ2-1; clone size: many; CDR3 DNA: TGTGCCAGCAGTTTAGGGCAGGTCCTCAATGAGCAGTTCTTC; CDR3 protein: CASSLGQVLNEQFF
V gene: TRBV2; D gene: TRBD2; J gene: TRBJ2-3; clone size: many; CDR3 DNA: TGTGCCAGCAGTAAAGGAAGCGGGAGGGCCACAGATACGCAGTATTTT; CDR3 protein: CASSKGSGRATDTQYF
V gene: TRBV28; D gene: NA; J gene: TRBJ2-6; clone size: few; CDR3 DNA: TGTGCCAGCAGTTGGACAGCTCAGACCGGGGCCAACGTCCTGACTTTC; CDR3 protein: CASSWTAQTGANVLTF
V gene: TRBV6-1; D gene: NA; J gene: TRBJ2-7; clone size: NA; CDR3 DNA: TGTGCCAGCCGGAGGGCACAGCGCTCCTACGAGCAGTACTTC; CDR3 protein: CASRRAQRSYEQYF
V gene: TRBV24-1; D gene: NA; J gene: TRBJ1-4; clone size: NA; CDR3 DNA: TGTGCCACCAGTGATTTCCCCAGGAGTGAAAAACTGTTTTTT; CDR3 protein: CATSDFPRSEKLFF
V gene: TRBV28; D gene: NA; J gene: TRBJ2-3; clone size: many; CDR3 DNA: TGTGCCAGCAGTTCTCCAGATACGCAGTATTTT; CDR3 protein: CASSSPDTQYF
V gene: TRBV20-1; D gene: NA; J gene: TRBJ2-5; clone size: many; CDR3 DNA: TGCAGTGCTACCAGGCCGGGACTCCGAATCCGAGAGACCCAGTACTTC; CDR3 protein: CSATRPGLRIRETQYF
V gene: TRBV28; D gene: TRBD2; J gene: TRBJ2-3; clone size: many; CDR3 DNA: TGTGCCAGCAGTAGCGGGGCAGATACGCAGTATTTT; CDR3 protein: CASSSGADTQYF
V gene: TRBV14; D gene: NA; J gene: TRBJ1-1; clone size: few; CDR3 DNA: TGTGCCAGCGCCAAACCGGGGACATCCAGGAACACTGAAGCTTTCTTT; CDR3 protein: CASAKPGTSRNTEAFF
V gene: TRBV9; D gene: TRBD2; J gene: TRBJ2-3; clone size: NA; CDR3 DNA: TGTGCCAGTGGGAGGGCACGGGTCGCAGATACGCAGTATTTT; CDR3 protein: CASGRARVADTQYF
V gene: TRBV5-1; D gene: NA; J gene: TRBJ2-1; clone size: many; CDR3 DNA: TGCGCCAGCAGCGAAATGCTACGTAATGAGCAGTTCTTC; CDR3 protein: CASSEMLRNEQFF
V gene: TRBV20-1; D gene: TRBD2; J gene: TRBJ2-2; clone size: few; CDR3 DNA: TGCAGTGCCGAGAATTTAGCGGGAGTCCGAACCGGGGAGCTGTTTTTT; CDR3 protein: CSAENLAGVRTGELFF
V gene: TRBV12-3/TRBV12-4; D gene: NA; J gene: TRBJ2-1; clone size: NA; CDR3 DNA: TGTGCCAGCAGGTTGGGGGCCTTCGCCTACAATGAGCAGTTCTTC; CDR3 protein: CASRLGAFAYNEQFF
V gene: TRBV30; D gene: TRBD2; J gene: TRBJ2-1; clone size: few; CDR3 DNA: TGTGCCTGGAGTGATAAACTAGCGGGGGGGAACAATGAGCAGTTCTTC; CDR3 protein: CAWSDKLAGGNNEQFF
V gene: TRBV9; D gene: TRBD1; J gene: TRBJ1-1; clone size: NA; CDR3 DNA: TGTGCCAGCAGGACAGGGCCGAGGGGAGCTTTCTTT; CDR3 protein: CASRTGPRGAFF
V gene: TRBV6-2/TRBV6-3; D gene: TRBD2; J gene: TRBJ2-2; clone size: few; CDR3 DNA: TGTGCCACCCAGACCGGGACTAGCCTGAACACCGGGGAGCTGTTTTTT; CDR3 protein: CATQTGTSLNTGELFF
V gene: TRBV6-1; D gene: TRBD1; J gene: TRBJ2-5; clone size: many; CDR3 DNA: TGTGCCAGCAGTGCCCAGACAGGGGGGCGGGAGACCCAGTACTTC; CDR3 protein: CASSAQTGGRETQYF
V gene: TRBV25-1; D gene: NA; J gene: TRBJ1-2; clone size: NA; CDR3 DNA: TGTGCCAGCAGTGACACAGGGACCCCGTGGGGCTACACCTTC; CDR3 protein: CASSDTGTPWGYTF
V gene: TRBV6-2/TRBV6-3; D gene: TRBD2; J gene: TRBJ2-6; clone size: few; CDR3 DNA: TGTGCCAGCACCCTCCAACGGGGGGTTTCCTCTGGGGCCAACGTCCTGACTTTC; CDR3 protein: CASTLQRGVSSGANVLTF
V gene: TRBV7-8; D gene: TRBD1; J gene: TRBJ2-7; clone size: many; CDR3 DNA: TGTGCCAGCAGCTTGGACAGGGGTGGCGAGCAGTACTTC; CDR3 protein: CASSLDRGGEQYF
V gene: TRBV19; D gene: NA; J gene: TRBJ2-6; clone size: NA; CDR3 DNA: TGTGCCAGTAGTAGGGGGGCCTCTGGGGCCAACGTCCTGACTTTC; CDR3 protein: CASSRGASGANVLTF
V gene: TRBV14; D gene: NA; J gene: TRBJ2-5; clone size: NA; CDR3 DNA: TGTGCCAGCAGCCACCGGAGGAGCGAGACCCAGTACTTC; CDR3 protein: CASSHRRSETQYF
V gene: TRBV6-1; D gene: TRBD1; J gene: TRBJ2-5; clone size: many; CDR3 DNA: TGTGCCAGCAGTGAGACACGAGCCAAGGGGGCGCACCAAGAGACCCAGTACTTC; CDR3 protein: CASSETRAKGAHQETQYF
V gene: TRBV27; D gene: NA; J gene: TRBJ2-1; clone size: NA; CDR3 DNA: TGTGCCAGCAGGGGAATGGGAGTTAGCAGTGAGCAGTTCTTC; CDR3 protein: CASRGMGVSSEQFF
V gene: TRBV2; D gene: NA; J gene: TRBJ2-7; clone size: NA; CDR3 DNA: TGTGCCAGCAGAGGTGACCCGGAGGAGCAGTACTTC; CDR3 protein: CASRGDPEEQYF
V gene: TRBV27; D gene: NA; J gene: TRBJ1-1; clone size: many; CDR3 DNA: TGTGCCAGCAGTTCTCAGACAGGCCATGCTTTCTTT; CDR3 protein: CASSSQTGHAFF
V gene: TRBV15; D gene: NA; J gene: TRBJ2-5; clone size: once; CDR3 DNA: TGTGCCACCAGCAGAGGGACGGGACCCACCCAAGAGACCCAGTACTTC; CDR3 protein: CATSRGTGPTQETQYF
V gene: TRBV20-1; D gene: TRBD1; J gene: TRBJ2-1; clone size: NA; CDR3 DNA: TGCAGTGCTTCTTTCCCGGGACAGGGGGAGTATGAGCAGTTCTTC; CDR3 protein: CSASFPGQGEYEQFF
V gene: TRBV28; D gene: NA; J gene: TRBJ2-3; clone size: many; CDR3 DNA: TGCGCCAGCGGCGGGGCGACAGATACGCAGTATTTT; CDR3 protein: CASGGATDTQYF
V gene: TRBV7-8; D gene: NA; J gene: TRBJ2-7; clone size: NA; CDR3 DNA: TGTGCCAGCAGCTCTCTTCTTCGTCGCGCCTCCTCCTACGAGCAGTACTTC; CDR3 protein: CASSSLLRRASSYEQYF
V gene: TRBV29-1; D gene: NA; J gene: TRBJ2-2; clone size: many; CDR3 DNA: TGCAGCGTTGAGTTCGGACTGCCTAACACCGGGGAGCTGTTTTTT; CDR3 protein: CSVEFGLPNTGELFF
V gene: TRBV2; D gene: NA; J gene: TRBJ2-5; clone size: many; CDR3 DNA: TGTGCCAGCGTGGGAGGAGAGACCCAGTACTTC; CDR3 protein: CASVGGETQYF
V gene: TRBV7-2; D gene: NA; J gene: TRBJ2-5; clone size: few; CDR3 DNA: TGTGCCAGCAGCCCAAGACAGGAAGAGACCCAGTACTTC; CDR3 protein: CASSPRQEETQYF
V gene: TRBV5-1; D gene: NA; J gene: TRBJ2-5; clone size: few; CDR3 DNA: TGCGCCAGCAGCTCCTCCGGGACACGGCTCGTCCAAGAGACCCAGTACTTC; CDR3 protein: CASSSSGTRLVQETQYF
V gene: TRBV6-1; D gene: NA; J gene: TRBJ2-7; clone size: NA; CDR3 DNA: TGTGCCACCAAAAAACCTCTATACGAGCAGTACTTC; CDR3 protein: CATKKPLYEQYF
V gene: TRBV28; D gene: TRBD1; J gene: TRBJ2-5; clone size: NA; CDR3 DNA: TGTGCCAGCAGCCGGGGACAGGGTCTGAAGACCCAGTACTTC; CDR3 protein: CASSRGQGLKTQYF
V gene: TRBV4-1; D gene: TRBD2; J gene: TRBJ2-3; clone size: few; CDR3 DNA: TGCGCCAGCAGCCAAGTTTCGGGAGGGCCGGGAACAGATACGCAGTATTTT; CDR3 protein: CASSQVSGGPGTDTQYF
V gene: TRBV6-5; D gene: NA; J gene: TRBJ1-1; clone size: many; CDR3 DNA: TGTGCCAGCAGTTACTCATCCCAACCCGTAAACACTGAAGCTTTCTTT; CDR3 protein: CASSYSSQPVNTEAFF
V gene: TRBV6-5; D gene: TRBD2; J gene: TRBJ2-1; clone size: few; CDR3 DNA: TGTGCCAGCAGTTCTCCACACCTAGCGGGGGTTGTGGATGAGCAGTTCTTC; CDR3 protein: CASSSPHLAGVVDEQFF
V gene: TRBV19; D gene: NA; J gene: TRBJ1-2; clone size: few; CDR3 DNA: TGTGCCAGTAGTACTTACTCCGGACAGCCAAACTATGGCTACACCTTC; CDR3 protein: CASSTYSGQPNYGYTF
V gene: TRBV6-2/TRBV6-3; D gene: NA; J gene: TRBJ1-1; clone size: NA; CDR3 DNA: TGTGCCAGCAGCCCTGGGGGTTGGACTGAAGCTTTCTTT; CDR3 protein: CASSPGGWTEAFF